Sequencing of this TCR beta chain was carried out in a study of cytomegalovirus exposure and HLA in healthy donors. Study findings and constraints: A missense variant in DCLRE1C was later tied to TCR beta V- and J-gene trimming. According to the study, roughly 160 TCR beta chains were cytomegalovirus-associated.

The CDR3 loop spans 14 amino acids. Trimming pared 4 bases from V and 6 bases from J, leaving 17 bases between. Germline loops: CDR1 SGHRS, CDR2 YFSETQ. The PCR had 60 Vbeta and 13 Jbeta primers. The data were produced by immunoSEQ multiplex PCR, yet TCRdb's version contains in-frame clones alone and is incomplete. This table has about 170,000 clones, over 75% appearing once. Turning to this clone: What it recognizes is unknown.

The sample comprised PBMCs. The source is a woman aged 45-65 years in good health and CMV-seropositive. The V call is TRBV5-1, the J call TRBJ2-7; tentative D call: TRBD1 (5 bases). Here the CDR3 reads CASSILGSGIEQYF. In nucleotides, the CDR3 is TGCGCCAGCAGCATCCTCGGCTCAGGGATCGAGCAGTACTTC.